This note documents a single TCR beta chain sequence. The source of the sample is a study of blood T cell repertoires in COVID-19. Study context: COVID-19 samples from acute and convalescent phases originated in the United States, Italy and Spain. The cDNA or gDNA used as material had been derived from T cells, B-cell-depleted T cells, or PBMCs.

Seattle patient enrollment occurred during active infection, with longitudinal follow-up thereafter. Per the original data handling: Amplifying reference gene primers gave estimates of nucleated cell counts. The table came from immunoSEQ multiplex PCR; TCRdb's copy has only in-frame clones and leaves some out. The V and J calls and clone size come from that table; D and trimming were worked out from the DNA. The table has 25,000 to 35,000 clones, around 90% seen once. The CDR3 runs to 16 residues. After removal of 1 base from V and 8 bases from J, the junction contained 9 bases not matched to a gene. The germline gives CDR1 LGHDT, CDR2 YNNKEL (reference sequence).

The receptor was isolated from a man aged 60-69 years with COVID-19, enrolled during active disease. The J gene is TRBJ2-3, the V gene TRBV3-1 (or the pseudogene TRBV3-2); TRBD1 matches at 10 bases. The sample was peripheral blood. The DNA for the CDR3 is TGTGCCAGCAGCCAAGTTCTTGGGACAGGGGATGGTACGCAGTATTTT. Protein product: CASSQVLGTGDGTQYF.